The 8 T cell receptor beta chains below come from one sample, sequenced in a study of siplizumab effects on memory and regulatory T cells. Some clones are missing from TCRdb's copy, which holds only in-frame ones; the method was immunoSEQ multiplex PCR. This table has approximately 50,000 clones, over 90% appearing once. Material for sequencing was CD8+ T cells sorted from blood. The receptors were sampled from a human donor in good health.

This clone was observed a single time. The rearrangement joins TRBV7-3 to TRBJ2-1; D not resolved. Germline CDR1 is SGHTA and CDR2 is FQGTGA. With 2 bases removed from V and 5 bases from J, the gap between germline ends came to 19 bases. The CDR3 is 17 amino acids. The CDR3 coding sequence is TGTGCCAGCAGCTTACTATCTTCCGACCAATACAACAATGAGCAGTTCTTC. This sequence encodes CASSLLSSDQYNNEQFF.

This clone was seen a handful of times. The V gene is TRBV7-9, the J gene TRBJ2-7, with D unresolved. This CDR3 region has 13 residues. The germline V and J ends were trimmed by 1 base and 6 bases, with 10 bases remaining between them. Germline loops: CDR1 SEHNR, CDR2 FQNEAQ (reference sequence). The CDR3 reads CASSLEQLGEQYF. The CDR3 region has the DNA TGTGCCAGCAGCTTAGAACAGTTGGGCGAGCAGTACTTC.

The chain uses TRBV28 and TRBJ1-2; D is unclear. Germline-derived CDR1 and CDR2 are MDHEN and SYDVKM. The V gene lost 6 bases and the J gene lost 7 bases, with 15 bases spanning the gap. This CDR3 contains 13 residues. CDR3 coding DNA: TGTGCCAGCAGCCCTGGGCTAGGGTCTGGCTACACCTTC. It specifies CASSPGLGSGYTF.

By share, this clone counts as large. V and J are TRBV7-9 and TRBJ2-1; D not certain. Germline values: CDR1 SEHNR, CDR2 FQNEAQ (reference sequence). The CDR3 is 12 residues long. The ends were cut back, 4 bases at V and 7 bases at J, with 8 bases in the middle. The DNA of the CDR3 is TGTGCCAGCAGCTCGGAGCTAAATGAGCAGTTCTTC. It translates to CASSSELNEQFF. The variable domain in full, completed from reference TRBV7-9 and TRBJ2-1, reads DTGVSQNPRHKITKRGQNVTFRCDPISEHNRLYWYRQTLGQGPEFLTYFQNEAQLEKSRLLSDRFSAERPKGSFSTLEIQRTEQGDSAMYLCASSSELNEQFFGPGTRLTVL.

This clone was counted between two and nine times. The chain uses TRBV4-1 and TRBJ2-1; D possibly matches TRBD1 or TRBD2 (5 bases each). The germline gives CDR1 MGHRA, CDR2 YSYEKL. The CDR3 has 14 residues. V was clipped by 7 bases and J by 0 bases, with 10 bases between them. CDR3: CASTGGTSYNEQFF. In DNA, the CDR3 is TGCGCCAGCACGGGTGGGACCTCCTACAATGAGCAGTTCTTC.

The chain links TRBV19 to TRBJ2-2, with a tentative D call TRBD1 (6 bases). Deletions cut 7 bases from V and 4 bases from J, with 16 bases between. CDR3 length equals 15 residues. CDR1 and CDR2 from the germline V gene are LNHDA and SQIVND (reference sequence). CDR3 sequence reads: CASTVGTHSTGELFF. CDR3 DNA: TGTGCCAGTACGGTAGGGACACACTCCACCGGGGAGCTGTTTTTT.

The V and J genes are TRBV28 and TRBJ2-7, with D unresolved. Germline V gene lookup returns CDR1 MDHEN and CDR2 SYDVKM. The V and J ends lost 0 bases and 5 bases respectively, with 2 bases between them. The CDR3 extends over 11 amino acids. CDR3 DNA sequence: TGTGCCAGCAGTTTATGGCACGAGCAGTACTTC. It encodes CASSLWHEQYF.

The chain couples TRBV28 to TRBJ2-1; D possibly corresponds to TRBD2 (6 bases). With 8 bases removed from V and 8 bases from J, the gap between germline ends came to 19 bases. The CDR3 contains 14 residues. CDR1 and CDR2 from the germline V gene are MDHEN and SYDVKM. The CDR3 sequence is CASGRDRFIDEQFF. The CDR3 bases are TGTGCCAGCGGGCGGGACCGGTTCATCGATGAGCAGTTCTTC.